Shown below are 32 T cell receptor beta chains from a single sample sequenced in a study of blood T cell repertoires in COVID-19. Assay used: immunoSEQ multiplex PCR; TCRdb lists only in-frame clones, some missing. The sample has approximately 260,000 clones; around 90% are singletons. Sample: peripheral blood. The receptors derive from a woman in her 70s with COVID-19, enrolled during active disease.

About this clone: This may be a read error: a much more frequent sequence differs by one nucleotide. This chain joins TRBV14 and TRBJ1-1; D is unclear. From germline, CDR1 is SGHDN and CDR2 FVKESK. V dropped 6 bases and J dropped 1 base, with 3 bases sitting between them. This CDR3 spans 11 amino acids. Here the CDR3 DNA reads TGTGCCAGCAGACAGAACACTGAAGCTTTCTTT. This gives the protein CASRQNTEAFF.

The chain has TRBV18 and TRBJ1-1; 9 bases match TRBD1. J lost 0 bases, V lost 5 bases, and 10 bases had no gene match. This CDR3 is 17 amino acids long. Per the germline V gene, CDR1 is KGHSH and CDR2 is LQKENI. CDR3 coding DNA: TGTGCCAGCTCAAAACAGGGGGCACGGGATGTGAACACTGAAGCTTTCTTT. This encodes CASSKQGARDVNTEAFF.

This sequence joins TRBV4-1 and TRBJ1-5; unclear D gene. The ends were cut back, 0 bases at V and 8 bases at J, with 11 bases in the middle. Germline lookup yields CDR1 MGHRA and CDR2 YSYEKL. The CDR3 loop spans 14 amino acids. The CDR3 bases are TGCGCCAGCAGCCAAGAGACGGGATTGGAGCCCCAGCATTTT. It specifies CASSQETGLEPQHF.

This sequence joins TRBV11-3 and TRBJ1-1; TRBD1 aligns across 9 bases. Germline V CDR1 and CDR2: SGHNT, YENEEA. The CDR3 sequence is 14 residues long. Trimming took 5 bases from V and 6 from J; bases not matched to a gene: 7. CDR3 sequence reads: CASSPGQGTSEAFF. DNA of the CDR3: TGTGCCAGCAGCCCGGGACAGGGTACGTCTGAAGCTTTCTTT.

The V call is TRBV19, the J call TRBJ2-5; 10 nucleotides agree with TRBD1. The CDR3 totals 14 residues. Germline V gives CDR1 LNHDA, CDR2 SQIVND (reference sequence). Losses at the gene ends were 6 bases for V and 5 bases for J; bases not matched to a gene: 6. The CDR3 region has the DNA TGTGCCAGTAGCACGGGACAGGGGTTCGAGACCCAGTACTTC. Translating it yields CASSTGQGFETQYF.

The rearrangement uses TRBV27 and TRBJ2-7; a weak D match, TRBD1 (9 bases). The CDR3 is 15 residues long. V was shortened by 10 bases and J by 1 base, with 20 bases between the two germline ends. The germline gives CDR1 MNHEY, CDR2 SMNVEV (reference sequence). The CDR3: CATHRGGQGSYEQYF. The CDR3 nucleotides read TGTGCCACTCACCGGGGGGGACAGGGTTCCTACGAGCAGTACTTC.

This clone was seen once. CDR3 protein: CASSLGGSSSYNSPLHF. In DNA, the CDR3 is TGTGCCAGCAGCTTAGGTGGATCTAGCTCCTATAATTCACCCCTCCACTTT. The chain recombines TRBV7-2 with TRBJ1-6; D uncertain. CDR1 and CDR2 (germline): SGHTA, FQGNSA. Trimming removed 1 base at V and 0 bases at J, with 10 bases between. This CDR3 comprises 17 residues.

The chain joins TRBV7-2 to TRBJ1-2, with 7 bases lining up with TRBD1. The germline gives CDR1 SGHTA, CDR2 FQGNSA. Trimming at V came to 6 bases and at J to 4 bases, leaving 5 bases not matched to a gene. CDR3 length: 13 residues. In DNA form, the CDR3 reads TGTGCCAGCAGTATACAGGGGATCTATGGCTACACCTTC. As protein: CASSIQGIYGYTF.

The V and J genes are TRBV5-1 and TRBJ2-7; D is perhaps TRBD1 (5 bases). The CDR3 sequence is 15 residues long. The V end lost 0 bases, the J end lost 3 bases, and 13 bases lay between the germline ends. In germline, CDR1 is SGHRS, CDR2 YFSETQ. Here the CDR3 reads CASSLGVGASYEQYF. As DNA, the CDR3 is TGCGCCAGCAGCTTGGGAGTAGGGGCTAGCTACGAGCAGTACTTC.

The V and J genes are TRBV12-3 or TRBV12-4 and TRBJ2-1; 7 nucleotides line up with TRBD1. V was pared by 6 bases and J by 9 bases, with 5 bases of the junction left unmatched. The CDR3 has 12 residues. The CDR3 bases are TGTGCCAGCAGACTACAGGGGAGTGAGCAGTTCTTC. Amino acids: CASRLQGSEQFF.

The chain couples TRBV6-6 to TRBJ1-5; 8 bases are shared with TRBD1. Per germline, CDR1 MNHNY and CDR2 SVGAGI (reference sequence). The trim removed 6 bases at V and 6 bases at J, leaving 13 bases unmatched. CDR3 length: 16 amino acids. In DNA form, the CDR3 reads TGTGCCAGCAGACGGACAGGGAACCCTCCCATTCAGCCCCAGCATTTT. Translating gives CASRRTGNPPIQPQHF.

This chain joins TRBV9 and TRBJ2-7; D is ambiguous. This CDR3 spans 15 amino acids. V dropped 0 bases and J dropped 5 bases, with 15 bases sitting between them. Germline CDR1 SGDLS, CDR2 YYNGEE. CDR3 in amino acids: CASSVGLRLTDEQYF. The CDR3, as DNA: TGTGCCAGCAGCGTAGGACTCCGTCTGACCGACGAGCAGTACTTC.

The chain is built from TRBV10-3 and TRBJ2-2, with 7 bases lining up with TRBD2. Trimming removed 3 bases from V and 2 bases from J; junction bases left unmatched: 6. Germline CDR1 reads ENHRY; CDR2 reads SYGVKD. The CDR3 covers 16 residues. CDR3: CAISDSSGENTGELFF. CDR3 DNA: TGTGCCATCAGTGACTCTAGCGGAGAAAACACCGGGGAGCTGTTTTTT.

The chain uses TRBV7-2 and TRBJ1-2; 10 positions match TRBD1. V trimming: 5 bases; J trimming: 7 bases; junction bases outside the gene matches: 7. Germline CDR1 is SGHTA and CDR2 is FQGNSA. This CDR3 comprises 14 residues. The CDR3, as DNA: TGTGCCAGCAGCGCCCGACAGGGGGCGGGTGGCTACACCTTC. This gives the protein CASSARQGAGGYTF.

This chain links TRBV30 with TRBJ1-2, with D maybe TRBD1 (6 bases). The germline CDR1 and CDR2 sequences are GTSNPN and SVGIG (reference sequence). Between the trimmed V and J ends, which lost 2 bases and 7 bases, there was a span of 17 bases. This CDR3 is 14 amino acids long. CDR3: CAWSSGRGVGGYTF. In DNA form, the CDR3 reads TGTGCCTGGAGTTCAGGCAGGGGAGTGGGTGGCTACACCTTC.

The chain employs TRBV30 and TRBJ2-3; no reliable D call. The CDR3 runs to 15 residues. Trimming left V 0 bases short and J 0 bases short, with 10 bases between. CDR1 and CDR2 from the germline V gene are GTSNPN and SVGIG (reference sequence). CDR3 amino acids: CAWSVMMRSTDTQYF. The CDR3 region has the DNA TGTGCCTGGAGTGTCATGATGCGTAGCACAGATACGCAGTATTTT.

This chain joins TRBV3-1 (or the pseudogene TRBV3-2) and TRBJ2-2; D gene ambiguous. In germline, CDR1 is LGHDT, CDR2 YNNKEL (reference sequence). V dropped 1 base and J dropped 4 bases, with 7 bases sitting between them. The CDR3 consists of 14 residues. CDR3 in amino acids: CASSQGLITGELFF. CDR3 sequence (DNA): TGTGCCAGCAGCCAAGGTCTTATCACCGGGGAGCTGTTTTTT.

J is TRBJ2-3 and V is TRBV5-4; the D is unclear. Germline lookup yields CDR1 SGHNT and CDR2 YYREEE (reference sequence). Trimming shortened V by 5 bases and J by 1 base, and 11 bases separated the two germline ends. The CDR3 extends over 14 amino acids. CDR3: CASRVEPGTDTQYF. The CDR3 DNA follows: TGTGCCAGCAGGGTCGAGCCCGGCACAGATACGCAGTATTTT. Supplemented by reference TRBV5-4 and TRBJ2-3, the full variable domain reads ETGVTQSPTHLIKTRGQQVTLRCSSQSGHNTVSWYQQALGQGPQFIFQYYREEENGRGNFPPRFSGLQFPNYSSELNVNALELDDSALYLCASRVEPGTDTQYFGPGTRLTVL.

On this clone: One end of the junction does not line up with germline, which may come from a read error. This rearrangement joins TRBV28 to TRBJ2-7; 7 bases align to TRBD1. This CDR3 is built from 13 residues. The germline V gene has CDR1 MDHEN and CDR2 SYDVKM. This CDR3 is CASSSPGQSTLHF. For the CDR3, the DNA is TGTGCCAGCAGTTCACCGGGACAGTCTACCTTGCACTTC.

This chain links TRBV20-1 with TRBJ1-5; weak D call: TRBD1 (5 bases). The V gene's germline CDR1 is DFQATT and CDR2 SNEGSKA (reference sequence). V lost 3 bases, J lost 2 bases, and 14 bases lay in between. There are 15 residues in the CDR3. CDR3 in DNA: TGCAGTGCTAGTGACCAGGGTCGGGGCAATCAGCCCCAGCATTTT. It yields the protein CSASDQGRGNQPQHF.

The chain recombines TRBV3-1 (or the pseudogene TRBV3-2) with TRBJ2-1; no clear D. Germline lookup yields CDR1 LGHDT and CDR2 YNNKEL (reference sequence). The CDR3 extends over 11 amino acids. Trimming left V 1 base short and J 9 bases short, with 4 bases between. CDR3 nucleotides: TGTGCCAGCAGCCAAGTGAGTGAGCAGTTCTTC. Encoded protein: CASSQVSEQFF.

As to this clone: The same CDR3 can be traced to other DNA sequences in this sample. The chain carries TRBV5-1 and TRBJ1-3; D remains unclear. CDR3 length: 14 residues. V was clipped by 0 bases and J by 0 bases, with 4 bases between them. CDR1 is SGHRS and CDR2 is YFSETQ in the germline V gene. CDR3 sequence reads: CASSLGGSGNTIYF. CDR3 DNA: TGCGCCAGCAGCTTGGGCGGCTCTGGAAACACCATATATTTT.

This chain joins TRBV18 and TRBJ2-5; no firm D call. V lost 4 bases to trimming and J lost 2 bases, with 11 bases between them. Germline CDR1 and CDR2: KGHSH and LQKENI. The CDR3 consists of 14 residues. The CDR3 here is CASSLARRQETQYF. In nucleotides, the CDR3 is TGTGCCAGCTCACTGGCCAGGCGTCAAGAGACCCAGTACTTC.

The rearrangement joins TRBV19 to TRBJ1-5; TRBD1 might be the D (5 bases). The CDR3 loop spans 15 amino acids. V lost 6 bases and J lost 2, with 14 bases in between. The germline gives CDR1 LNHDA, CDR2 SQIVND (reference sequence). In DNA form, the CDR3 reads TGTGCCAGTAGGGCCCCAGGGTACGGCAATCAGCCCCAGCATTTT. Its protein is CASRAPGYGNQPQHF.

This clone was seen just once. This chain uses TRBV14 with TRBJ1-4, with 7 bases lining up with TRBD1. CDR1 and CDR2 from the germline V gene are SGHDN and FVKESK. V lost 5 bases and J lost 8; bases outside the gene matches: 5. This CDR3 spans 13 amino acids. The CDR3 region is CASSLYRGEKLFF. CDR3 sequence (DNA): TGTGCCAGCAGCTTATACAGGGGCGAAAAACTGTTTTTT.

The chain joins TRBV6-5 to TRBJ1-1; D possibly corresponds to TRBD1 (6 bases). Trimming removed 3 bases at V and 7 bases at J, with 18 bases between. The germline V gene has CDR1 MNHEY and CDR2 SVGAGI. The CDR3 loop spans 15 amino acids. The CDR3 reads CASSYTGHGVSEAFF. The CDR3 nucleotides read TGTGCCAGCAGTTATACGGGACACGGTGTGAGTGAAGCTTTCTTT.

This chain joins TRBV28 and TRBJ2-7, with 7 bases lining up with TRBD1. The germline CDR1 and CDR2 sequences are MDHEN and SYDVKM. The CDR3 loop spans 13 amino acids. The trim removed 5 bases at V and 2 bases at J, leaving 3 bases unmatched. CDR3 in amino acids: CASSTTGTYEQYF. The CDR3, as DNA: TGTGCCAGCAGTACGACAGGGACCTACGAGCAGTACTTC.

The V and J genes are TRBV2 and TRBJ2-4; 9 bases agree with TRBD1. The CDR3 contains 14 residues. The germline V gene has CDR1 SNHLY and CDR2 FYNNEI. The V gene end was trimmed by 5 bases and the J gene end by 8 bases; junction bases not matched to a gene: 7. CDR3 region: CASSLDRGLDIQYF. In DNA form, the CDR3 reads TGTGCCAGCAGTCTAGACAGGGGGTTGGACATTCAGTACTTC.

CDR3 coding DNA: TGTGCCAGCAGCCAAGATGTCCCGGTTTTTGACTACACCTTC. Translated: CASSQDVPVFDYTF. The chain joins TRBV3-1 (or the pseudogene TRBV3-2) to TRBJ1-2; D remains ambiguous. With 0 bases removed from V and 10 bases from J, the gap between germline ends came to 15 bases. This CDR3 spans 14 amino acids. Germline CDR1 and CDR2: LGHDT and YNNKEL (reference sequence).

The chain couples TRBV19 to TRBJ2-3; D is perhaps TRBD2 (6 bases). The CDR3 extends over 14 amino acids. CDR1 is LNHDA, CDR2 SQIVND, per germline (reference sequence). Trimming removed 1 base from V and 5 bases from J, with 10 bases in between. CDR3 coding DNA: TGTGCCAGTAGTATAGCTAGCGTGGAAGATACGCAGTATTTT. Its protein is CASSIASVEDTQYF.

The chain couples TRBV5-6 to TRBJ2-1; maybe TRBD2 (6 bases). Looked up from germline, CDR1 is SGHDT and CDR2 is YYEEEE. V shed 1 base and J shed 5 bases, with 16 bases lying between them. There are 16 residues in the CDR3. CDR3 DNA sequence: TGTGCCAGCAGCTTGTTGTTCGCAGGGAGGAACAATGAGCAGTTCTTC. This codes for CASSLLFAGRNNEQFF. Combining the CDR3 with reference TRBV5-6 and TRBJ2-1 gives the whole variable domain DAGVTQSPTHLIKTRGQQVTLRCSPKSGHDTVSWYQQALGQGPQFIFQYYEEEERQRGNFPDRFSGHQFPNYSSELNVNALLLGDSALYLCASSLLFAGRNNEQFFGPGTRLTVL.

In its sample, this clone was seen once. V and J are TRBV19 and TRBJ2-7, with D possibly TRBD1 on 7 matching bases. V shed 9 bases and J shed 5 bases, with 26 bases lying between them. Germline V lookup: CDR1 LNHDA, CDR2 SQIVND (reference sequence). This CDR3 contains 16 residues. This CDR3 reads CASQLSWRGRLDEQYF. The CDR3 nucleotides are TGTGCCAGCCAACTGTCGTGGAGGGGGCGCCTTGACGAGCAGTACTTC.